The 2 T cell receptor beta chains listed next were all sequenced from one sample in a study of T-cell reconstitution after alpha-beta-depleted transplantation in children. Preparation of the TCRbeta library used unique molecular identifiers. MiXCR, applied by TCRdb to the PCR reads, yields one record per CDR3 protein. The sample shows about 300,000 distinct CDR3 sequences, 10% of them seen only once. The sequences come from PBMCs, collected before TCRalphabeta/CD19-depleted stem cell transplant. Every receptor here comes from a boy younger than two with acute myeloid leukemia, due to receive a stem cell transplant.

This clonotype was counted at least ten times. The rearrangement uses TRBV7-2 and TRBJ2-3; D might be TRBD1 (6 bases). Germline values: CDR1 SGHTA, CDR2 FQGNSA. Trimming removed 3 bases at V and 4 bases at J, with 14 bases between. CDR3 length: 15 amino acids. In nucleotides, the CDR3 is TGTGCCAGCAGCTTCAGGGGCGGCAGCGCAGATACGCAGTATTTT. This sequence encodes CASSFRGGSADTQYF.

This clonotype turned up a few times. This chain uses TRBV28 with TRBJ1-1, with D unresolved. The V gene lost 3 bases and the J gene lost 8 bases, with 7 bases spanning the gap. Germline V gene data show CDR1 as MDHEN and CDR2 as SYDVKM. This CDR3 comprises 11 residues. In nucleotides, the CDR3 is TGTGCCAGCAGTTTGACGGAAGAAGCTTTCTTT. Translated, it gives CASSLTEEAFF.